A single sample gave rise to the 22 T cell receptor beta chains below, sequenced in a study of STAT5B mutations in CD4+ large granular lymphocyte leukemia. The assay was immunoSEQ multiplex PCR, and TCRdb's table has in-frame clones only and misses some. Of under 30,000 clones in the sample, about 69% were seen once. Sequenced: CD4+ T cells from blood buffy coats. Every receptor here comes from a human donor in good health.

The chain employs TRBV7-6 and TRBJ2-2, with 9 bases matching TRBD2. V shed 5 bases and J 8 bases; nucleotides not matched to a gene: 15. Germline lookup yields CDR1 SGHVS and CDR2 FNYEAQ. This CDR3 region has 17 residues. The DNA for the CDR3 is TGTGCCAGCAGCGGGGACGGCGGCGGGAGGGCCCTGGGGGAGCTGTTTTTT. The encoded protein is CASSGDGGGRALGELFF.

The J gene is TRBJ1-3, the V gene TRBV20-1; no clear D. The CDR3 extends over 11 amino acids. Trimming took off 5 bases at V and 4 bases at J, with 6 bases between the two ends. Germline V lookup: CDR1 DFQATT, CDR2 SNEGSKA (reference sequence). Here the CDR3 reads CSAGGGNTIYF. The DNA for the CDR3 is TGCAGTGCTGGCGGGGGAAACACCATATATTTT.

The V and J genes are TRBV15 and TRBJ1-5, with a tentative D call TRBD1 (6 bases). The CDR3 spans 15 residues. V was cut by 1 base and J by 7 bases, with 14 bases left in between. Germline loops: CDR1 LNHNV, CDR2 YYDKDF (reference sequence). This chain's CDR3 is CATSRGGRRGQPQHF. The CDR3, as DNA: TGTGCCACCAGCAGAGGGGGGAGAAGGGGGCAGCCCCAGCATTTT.

The V call is TRBV5-6, the J call TRBJ2-7; a weak D match, TRBD1 (5 bases). This CDR3 is built from 13 residues. Germline-derived CDR1 and CDR2 are SGHDT and YYEEEE. The V end was cut by 4 bases, the J end by 3 bases, with 11 bases between. The chain's CDR3 is CASSRVGLYEQYF. The CDR3 nucleotides read TGTGCCAGCAGCCGAGTGGGGCTCTACGAGCAGTACTTC.

The V and J genes are TRBV19 and TRBJ2-6; perhaps D is TRBD1 or TRBD2 (6 bases each). Trimming removed 5 bases at V and 3 bases at J, with 17 bases between. Germline V gene lookup returns CDR1 LNHDA and CDR2 SQIVND (reference sequence). The CDR3 totals 17 residues. The CDR3 DNA reads TGTGCCAGTAGTCCATCCCACGGGGGCTTTGGGGCCAACGTCCTGACTTTC. It is translated as CASSPSHGGFGANVLTF.

This chain joins TRBV7-2 and TRBJ2-7; weak D call: TRBD1 (7 bases). V was trimmed by 5 bases and J by 5 bases, leaving 22 bases between them. This CDR3 is 16 amino acids long. Germline CDR1 and CDR2: SGHTA and FQGNSA. The DNA for the CDR3 is TGTGCCAGCAGCCACAGTGGGGGGACAGTAGGCGACGAGCAGTACTTC. It yields the protein CASSHSGGTVGDEQYF.

The rearrangement joins TRBV12-1 to TRBJ2-7; TRBD2 is the table's D call, not checked against the DNA. TRBV12-1 is an annotated pseudogene. CDR3 size: 16 residues. The CDR3 spells CASSPQGLAEAYEQYF. The CDR3 bases are TGTGCCAGCAGCCCTCAGGGACTAGCGGAAGCCTACGAGCAGTACTTC.

Here the CDR3 reads CASSRDTDTQYF. CDR3 bases: TGCGCCAGCAGCAGGGATACAGATACGCAGTATTTT. J is TRBJ2-3 and V is TRBV10-1, with D possibly being TRBD1 (5 bases). The CDR3 length is 12 residues. Trimming removed 6 bases at V and 3 bases at J, with 7 bases between. Germline CDR1 reads WNHNN; CDR2 reads SYGVQD (reference sequence).

The chain employs TRBV18 and TRBJ2-4, with D perhaps matching TRBD1 or TRBD2 (6 bases each). This CDR3 contains 17 residues. Germline assignment: CDR1 KGHSH and CDR2 LQKENI. V lost 1 base and J 8 bases, leaving 21 bases between the germline ends. The CDR3 spells CASSPRGAGVGVDIQYF. The CDR3 DNA follows: TGTGCCAGCTCACCACGGGGGGCCGGTGTAGGTGTCGACATTCAGTACTTC.

J is TRBJ2-1 and V is TRBV18, with TRBD2 identical over 12 bases. The CDR3 is 16 amino acids. Germline V gene data show CDR1 as KGHSH and CDR2 as LQKENI. V shed 2 bases, J shed 7 bases, and the junction held 6 bases outside the gene matches. This CDR3 is CASSPTATSGSNEQFF. The CDR3 nucleotides read TGTGCCAGCTCACCAACAGCGACTAGCGGGAGTAATGAGCAGTTCTTC.

The CDR3 protein is CASSPSPPTDQPQHF. DNA of the CDR3: TGTGCCAGCAGCCCTTCCCCTCCCACGGATCAGCCCCAGCATTTT. The V call is TRBV11-3, the J call TRBJ1-5; unclear D gene. The ends were cut back, 5 bases at V and 5 bases at J, with 16 bases in the middle. This CDR3 has 15 residues. Looked up from germline, CDR1 is SGHNT and CDR2 is YENEEA.

This clone was observed a single time. V and J are TRBV4-3 and TRBJ2-3; 8 bases map to TRBD2. The V and J ends lost 1 base and 3 bases, in that order; junction bases with no gene match: 3. The CDR3 runs 15 residues. CDR1 is LGHNA, CDR2 YSLEER, per germline. The CDR3 region is CASSQAGGTTDTQYF. Written as DNA, the CDR3 is TGCGCCAGCAGCCAAGCGGGAGGGACGACAGATACGCAGTATTTT.

This chain connects TRBV18 to TRBJ2-7, with D uncertain. V was trimmed by 2 bases and J by 3 bases, leaving 11 bases between them. Per the germline V gene, CDR1 is KGHSH and CDR2 is LQKENI. There are 14 residues in the CDR3. CDR3 sequence: CASSPGRAFYEQYF. The CDR3 nucleotides are TGTGCCAGCTCACCAGGCAGAGCATTCTACGAGCAGTACTTC.

In its sample, this clone was seen a few times. This rearrangement joins TRBV20-1 to TRBJ2-3; D is unresolved. V was cut by 5 bases and J by 1 base, with 4 bases left in between. Germline-derived CDR1 and CDR2 are DFQATT and SNEGSKA (reference sequence). This CDR3 has 11 amino acids. This CDR3 reads CSAQGTDTQYF. The DNA of the CDR3 is TGCAGTGCTCAGGGCACAGATACGCAGTATTTT.

This clone was counted only a few times. The chain links TRBV9 to TRBJ1-3; 9 bases are shared with TRBD1. CDR1 is SGDLS and CDR2 is YYNGEE in the germline V gene. The length of the CDR3 is 16 residues. The J segment lost 4 bases and the V segment lost 4 bases, leaving 9 bases of the junction unmatched. CDR3 protein: CASSSGGQGWGNTIYF. CDR3 DNA sequence: TGTGCCAGCAGCTCGGGGGGACAGGGATGGGGAAACACCATATATTTT.

The rearrangement uses TRBV19 and TRBJ2-3; D might be TRBD1 (5 bases). The CDR3 covers 18 residues. Germline CDR1 LNHDA, CDR2 SQIVND (reference sequence). V was trimmed by 4 bases and J by 0 bases, leaving 20 bases between them. CDR3 sequence: CASSKGGWTFPSTDTQYF. The CDR3, as DNA: TGTGCCAGTAGTAAGGGTGGGTGGACATTTCCTAGCACAGATACGCAGTATTTT. Drawing the rest from reference TRBV19 and TRBJ2-3, the complete variable domain is DGGITQSPKYLFRKEGQNVTLSCEQNLNHDAMYWYRQDPGQGLRLIYYSQIVNDFQKGDIAEGYSVSREKKESFPLTVTSAQKNPTAFYLCASSKGGWTFPSTDTQYFGPGTRLTVL.

The gene calls are TRBV5-6 and TRBJ2-7, with a weak D call TRBD1 (6 bases). This CDR3 has 15 residues. Germline loops: CDR1 SGHDT, CDR2 YYEEEE. V lost 1 base, J lost 1 base, and 12 bases lay in between. CDR3 in amino acids: CASSLIEGHSYEQYF. The CDR3 DNA reads TGTGCCAGCAGCTTGATTGAGGGACATTCCTACGAGCAGTACTTC.

This chain uses TRBV7-6 with TRBJ2-1, with D perhaps given as TRBD1 or TRBD2 (5 bases each). This CDR3 contains 12 residues. V was trimmed by 7 bases and J by 10 bases, leaving 14 bases between them. The V gene's germline CDR1 is SGHVS and CDR2 FNYEAQ. Written as DNA, the CDR3 is TGTGCCAGCACTACAGTCGGGGACGAGCAGTTCTTC. As protein: CASTTVGDEQFF.

V and J are TRBV2 and TRBJ2-1; D remains unclear. V lost 5 bases and J lost 4, with 9 bases in between. Germline values: CDR1 SNHLY, CDR2 FYNNEI. This CDR3 is 13 amino acids long. The CDR3 reads CASSTFGYNEQFF. CDR3 DNA sequence: TGTGCCAGCAGTACTTTCGGATACAATGAGCAGTTCTTC.

This chain connects TRBV27 to TRBJ1-5, with D uncertain. The CDR3 length is 14 residues. Germline CDR1 is MNHEY and CDR2 is SMNVEV (reference sequence). V dropped 6 bases and J dropped 0 bases, with 9 bases sitting between them. CDR3 bases: TGTGCCAGCAGGGGCGAAAATAGCAATCAGCCCCAGCATTTT. Encoded protein: CASRGENSNQPQHF.

CDR3 in amino acids: CASSLGLNTGELFF. The CDR3 DNA follows: TGTGCCAGCAGCTTGGGACTAAACACCGGGGAGCTGTTTTTT. The J gene is TRBJ2-2, the V gene TRBV7-9, with 7 bases identical to TRBD2. The CDR3 is 14 residues long. The germline gives CDR1 SEHNR, CDR2 FQNEAQ (reference sequence). The ends lost 3 bases at V and 2 bases at J; junction bases unmatched: 0.

This chain's CDR3 is CASSPYQGNYNEQFF. The CDR3 bases are TGTGCCAGCAGCCCTTATCAGGGAAACTACAATGAGCAGTTCTTC. The chain has TRBV14 and TRBJ2-1, with a tentative D call TRBD1 (5 bases). From germline, CDR1 is SGHDN and CDR2 FVKESK. The CDR3 loop spans 15 amino acids. Trimming took off 4 bases at V and 3 bases at J, with 13 bases between the two ends.